A single sample gave rise to the 14 T cell receptor beta chains below, sequenced in a study of cytomegalovirus exposure and HLA in healthy donors. Primers: 60 Vbeta forward and 13 Jbeta reverse. Profiling relied on immunoSEQ multiplex PCR, and the TCRdb table lists in-frame clones only, not all of them. The table shows some 64,000 clones, with about 90% occurring only once. Sequencing was done on a sample of PBMCs. Receptors originate from a man younger than 45 in good health and CMV-seropositive.

The chain combines TRBV18 with TRBJ2-3; a weak D match, TRBD2 (5 bases). The CDR3 runs to 15 residues. Germline loops: CDR1 KGHSH, CDR2 LQKENI. V gave up 3 bases and J gave up 0 bases, with 10 bases separating them. CDR3 loop: CASSPSVVSTDTQYF. CDR3 nucleotides: TGTGCCAGCTCACCTAGCGTCGTTAGCACAGATACGCAGTATTTT.

The gene calls are TRBV4-2 and TRBJ2-2; 7 positions agree with TRBD2. The CDR3 runs 16 residues. Trimming at V came to 6 bases and at J to 4 bases, leaving 11 bases not matched to a gene. The germline V gene has CDR1 LGHNA and CDR2 YNFKEQ. The CDR3 here is CASRGVGGSVTGELFF. CDR3 nucleotide sequence: TGTGCCAGCAGGGGGGTGGGGGGGTCGGTCACCGGGGAGCTGTTTTTT.

The chain carries TRBV6-1 and TRBJ1-1; TRBD1 agrees at 8 bases. The CDR3 is 15 amino acids. CDR1 is MNHNS, CDR2 SASEGT, per germline. The V segment lost 4 bases and the J segment 0 bases; nucleotides outside the gene matches: 4. The CDR3 sequence: CASSVQGALNTEAFF. The CDR3 DNA follows: TGTGCCAGCAGTGTTCAGGGGGCTTTGAACACTGAAGCTTTCTTT.

V gene TRBV28 combines with J gene TRBJ2-7, with TRBD1 matching 7 bases. Germline values: CDR1 MDHEN, CDR2 SYDVKM. There are 14 residues in the CDR3. V lost 10 bases, J lost 4 bases, and 13 bases stayed unmatched. The CDR3 nucleotides are TGTGCCATCTCAACCTTCGGGACAGCTTACGAGCAGTACTTC. As protein: CAISTFGTAYEQYF.

The rearrangement links TRBV2 to TRBJ2-1; tentative D call: TRBD2 (6 bases). Trimming removed 7 bases from V and 7 bases from J, with 17 bases in between. This CDR3 is 14 amino acids long. Germline lookup yields CDR1 SNHLY and CDR2 FYNNEI. CDR3 residues: CASTDPGVGNEQFF. The CDR3 nucleotides are TGTGCCAGCACCGACCCGGGAGTGGGGAATGAGCAGTTCTTC.

The V gene is TRBV6-5, the J gene TRBJ1-1; D gene ambiguous. V was trimmed by 0 bases and J by 8 bases, leaving 13 bases between them. The CDR3 has 14 residues. Germline V gene data show CDR1 as MNHEY and CDR2 as SVGAGI. The CDR3: CASSYSPGMGEAFF. The CDR3 nucleotides read TGTGCCAGCAGTTACTCGCCGGGAATGGGCGAAGCTTTCTTT.

The chain recombines TRBV5-1 with TRBJ2-1; maybe TRBD2 (5 bases). V lost 5 bases, J lost 10 bases, and 13 bases lay in between. The V gene's germline CDR1 is SGHRS and CDR2 YFSETQ. The CDR3 is made up of 12 amino acids. CDR3 sequence: CASREDWGEQFF. Here the CDR3 DNA reads TGCGCCAGCAGGGAGGACTGGGGAGAGCAGTTCTTC.

V usage is TRBV29-1 and J usage is TRBJ1-2; D might be TRBD1 (5 bases). Looked up from germline, CDR1 is SQVTM and CDR2 is ANQGSEA. The CDR3 sequence is 13 residues long. The ends were cut back, 5 bases at V and 0 bases at J, with 10 bases in the middle. The CDR3 protein is CSVRGEANYGYTF. CDR3 coding DNA: TGCAGCGTTAGGGGTGAGGCTAACTATGGCTACACCTTC.

The chain is built from TRBV30 and TRBJ1-2, with D possibly matching TRBD1 (6 bases). The CDR3 is 11 amino acids. Germline loops: CDR1 GTSNPN, CDR2 SVGIG (reference sequence). V lost 5 bases to trimming and J lost 7 bases, with 11 bases between them. The CDR3 nucleotides are TGTGCCTGGTCCTCAGGGGCTGGCTACACCTTC. Translating gives CAWSSGAGYTF.

The chain is built from TRBV7-2 and TRBJ1-2, with TRBD1 matching over 9 bases. In germline, CDR1 is SGHTA, CDR2 FQGNSA. This CDR3 is built from 15 residues. The junction had 9 bases not matched to a gene; V was cut back by 2 bases and J by 8 bases. Here the CDR3 DNA reads TGTGCCAGCAGCTTACGCCTACAGGGGGCAGACGGCTACACCTTC. Its translation is CASSLRLQGADGYTF. Looking up the rest from reference TRBV7-2 and TRBJ1-2 gives the full variable domain: GAGVSQSPSNKVTEKGKDVELRCDPISGHTALYWYRQSLGQGLEFLIYFQGNSAPDKSGLPSDRFSAERTGGSVSTLTIQRTQQEDSAVYLCASSLRLQGADGYTFGSGTRLTVV.

The V and J genes are TRBV19 and TRBJ2-7; D is perhaps TRBD1 (6 bases). The V gene's germline CDR1 is LNHDA and CDR2 SQIVND (reference sequence). The ends were cut back, 9 bases at V and 0 bases at J, with 9 bases in the middle. The CDR3 is 12 amino acids. The CDR3 nucleotides are TGTGCCAGCGGGGACATCTCCTACGAGCAGTACTTC. Encoded protein: CASGDISYEQYF.

The V and J genes are TRBV11-2 and TRBJ2-1; D remains ambiguous. Germline CDR1 is SGHAT and CDR2 is FQNNGV. The V end was cut by 1 base, the J end by 5 bases, with 3 bases between. The CDR3 is 12 amino acids. The CDR3 sequence: CASSLVNNEQFF. CDR3 nucleotides: TGTGCCAGCAGCTTAGTCAACAATGAGCAGTTCTTC. The variable domain in full, with the rest retrieved from reference TRBV11-2 and TRBJ2-1, is EAGVAQSPRYKIIEKRQSVAFWCNPISGHATLYWYQQILGQGPKLLIQFQNNGVVDDSQLPKDRFSAERLKGVDSTLKIQPAKLEDSAVYLCASSLVNNEQFFGPGTRLTVL.

The V gene is TRBV5-6, the J gene TRBJ2-7; the D gene is possibly TRBD2 (5 bases). CDR3 length: 13 residues. Germline-derived CDR1 and CDR2 are SGHDT and YYEEEE. The V and J ends lost 0 bases and 4 bases respectively, with 8 bases between them. The CDR3 coding sequence is TGTGCCAGCAGCTTGGGAGGGCGATACGAGCAGTACTTC. This sequence encodes CASSLGGRYEQYF.

As concerns this clone: Relative to the germline gene, one junction end is altered; a read error may explain this. The chain couples TRBV7-7 to TRBJ2-1; D possibly corresponds to TRBD2 (6 bases). CDR1 is SSHAT, CDR2 FNYEAQ, per germline (reference sequence). This CDR3 is 15 amino acids long. The CDR3 protein is CASSLDRGAGNEQFF. DNA for the CDR3: TGTGCTAGCAGCTTAGACCGAGGTGCGGGGAATGAGCAGTTCTTC.